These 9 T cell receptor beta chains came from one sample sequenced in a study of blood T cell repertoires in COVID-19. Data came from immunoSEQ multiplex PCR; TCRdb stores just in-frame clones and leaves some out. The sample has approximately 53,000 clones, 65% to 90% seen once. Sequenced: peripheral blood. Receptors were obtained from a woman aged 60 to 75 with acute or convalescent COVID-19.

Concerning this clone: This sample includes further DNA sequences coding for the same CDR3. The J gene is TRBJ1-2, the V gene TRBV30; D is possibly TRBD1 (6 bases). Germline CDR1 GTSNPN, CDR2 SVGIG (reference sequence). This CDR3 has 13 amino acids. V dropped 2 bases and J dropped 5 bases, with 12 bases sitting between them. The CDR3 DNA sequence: TGTGCCTGGAGTACGACAGGACGATATGGCTACACCTTC. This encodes CAWSTTGRYGYTF.

This chain's CDR3 is CASRSGDTQYF. CDR3 bases: TGTGCCAGCAGATCGGGAGATACGCAGTATTTT. J is TRBJ2-3 and V is TRBV5-8, with D hard to call. V was pared by 5 bases and J by 5 bases, with 6 bases between. The germline gives CDR1 SGHTS, CDR2 YDEGEE. The CDR3 is made up of 11 amino acids.

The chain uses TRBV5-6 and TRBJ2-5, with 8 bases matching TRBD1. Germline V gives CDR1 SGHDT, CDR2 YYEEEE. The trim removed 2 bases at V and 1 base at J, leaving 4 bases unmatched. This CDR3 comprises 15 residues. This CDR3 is CASSFSGQGQETQYF. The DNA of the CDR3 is TGTGCCAGCAGCTTTTCCGGACAGGGCCAAGAGACCCAGTACTTC.

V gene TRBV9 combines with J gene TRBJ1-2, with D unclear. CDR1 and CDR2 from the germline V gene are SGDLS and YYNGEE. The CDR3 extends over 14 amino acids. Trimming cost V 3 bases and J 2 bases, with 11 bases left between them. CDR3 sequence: CASSGVLANYGYTF. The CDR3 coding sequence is TGTGCCAGCAGCGGAGTCTTAGCGAACTATGGCTACACCTTC.

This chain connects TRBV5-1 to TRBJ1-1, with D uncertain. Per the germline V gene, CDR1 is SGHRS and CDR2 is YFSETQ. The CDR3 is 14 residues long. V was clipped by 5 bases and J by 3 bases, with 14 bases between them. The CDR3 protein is CASRLTVLDTEAFF. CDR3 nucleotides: TGCGCCAGCAGGCTAACGGTCTTGGACACTGAAGCTTTCTTT.

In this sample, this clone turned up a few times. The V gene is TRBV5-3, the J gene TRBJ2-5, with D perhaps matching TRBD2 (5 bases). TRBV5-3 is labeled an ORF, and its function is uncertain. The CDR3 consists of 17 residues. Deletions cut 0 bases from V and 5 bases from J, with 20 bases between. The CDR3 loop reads CARSLVAEIRTGETQYF. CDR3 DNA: TGTGCCAGAAGCTTGGTCGCGGAAATTCGGACTGGGGAGACCCAGTACTTC.

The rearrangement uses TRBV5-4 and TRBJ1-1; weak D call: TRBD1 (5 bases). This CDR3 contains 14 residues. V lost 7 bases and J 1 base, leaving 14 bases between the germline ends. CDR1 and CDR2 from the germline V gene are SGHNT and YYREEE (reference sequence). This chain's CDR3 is CASRTMGQNTEAFF. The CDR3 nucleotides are TGTGCCAGCCGAACGATGGGGCAGAACACTGAAGCTTTCTTT.

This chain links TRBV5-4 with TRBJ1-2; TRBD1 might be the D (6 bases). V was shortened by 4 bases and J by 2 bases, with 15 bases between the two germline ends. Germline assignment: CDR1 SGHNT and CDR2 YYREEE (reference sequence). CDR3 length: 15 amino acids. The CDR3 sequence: CASSQDRLNNYGYTF. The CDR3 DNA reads TGTGCCAGCAGCCAAGACAGGCTAAACAACTATGGCTACACCTTC. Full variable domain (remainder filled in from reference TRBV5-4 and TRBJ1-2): ETGVTQSPTHLIKTRGQQVTLRCSSQSGHNTVSWYQQALGQGPQFIFQYYREEENGRGNFPPRFSGLQFPNYSSELNVNALELDDSALYLCASSQDRLNNYGYTFGSGTRLTVV.

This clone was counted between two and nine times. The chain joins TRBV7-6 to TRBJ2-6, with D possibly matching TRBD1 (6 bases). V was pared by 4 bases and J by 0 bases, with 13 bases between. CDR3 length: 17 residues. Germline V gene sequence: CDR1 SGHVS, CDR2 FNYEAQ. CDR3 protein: CASSSLQGHSGANVLTF. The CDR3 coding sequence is TGTGCCAGCAGCTCACTACAGGGTCACTCTGGGGCCAACGTCCTGACTTTC.